This T cell receptor beta chain came from a study of tumor T cells in aggressive B-cell lymphoma (dated by TCRdb to about 2017). As concerns this clone: The target of this receptor is not known. One base away there is no much larger clone; base qualities are not given.

The CDR3, from cysteine to phenylalanine, totals 12 residues. CDR3 DNA only is kept here, 36 bases in frame from base 1. The germline V gene provides CDR1 LGHNA and CDR2 YNFKEQ. Trimming at the junction amounts to 4 bases on V and 9 bases on J, and the germline ends lie 9 bases apart. Libraries were constructed by the immunoSEQ multiplex PCR assay. Imported from immuneACCESS, the table was reduced by TCRdb to in-frame sequences with V and J called. These copies leave out some clones; in studies compared against another copy, an unresolved V gene accounts for under half, and the cause of the remainder is not known. The sample includes 10,000 or so clones, with around 83% observed a single time. Of the sample, around 3.4% falls within the top ten clones.

Sequencing was carried out using tumor tissue. The TCR originated in an adult with diffuse large B cell lymphoma. The chain employs TRBV4-2 and TRBJ2-2; tentative D gene TRBD2, with 6 bases matching. The CDR3 loop reads CASSPGGWELFF. The sequence in DNA is TGTGCCAGCAGCCCCGGGGGTTGGGAGCTGTTTTTT.